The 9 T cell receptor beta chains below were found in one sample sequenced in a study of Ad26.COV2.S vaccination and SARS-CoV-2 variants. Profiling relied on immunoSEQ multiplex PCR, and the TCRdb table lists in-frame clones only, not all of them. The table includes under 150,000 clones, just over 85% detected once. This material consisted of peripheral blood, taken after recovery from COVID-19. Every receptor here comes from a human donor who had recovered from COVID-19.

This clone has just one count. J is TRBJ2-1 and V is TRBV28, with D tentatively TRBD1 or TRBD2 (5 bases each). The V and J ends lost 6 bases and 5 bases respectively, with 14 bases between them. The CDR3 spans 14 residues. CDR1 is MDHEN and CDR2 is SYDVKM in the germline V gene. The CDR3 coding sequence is TGTGCCAGCAGAACTGGGGGTTCTCACAATGAGCAGTTCTTC. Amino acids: CASRTGGSHNEQFF.

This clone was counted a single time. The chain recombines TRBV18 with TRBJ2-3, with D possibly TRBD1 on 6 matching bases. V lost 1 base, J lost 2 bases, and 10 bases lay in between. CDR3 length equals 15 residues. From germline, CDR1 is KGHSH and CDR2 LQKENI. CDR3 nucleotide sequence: TGTGCCAGCTCACCACAGGGACACTCCACAGATACGCAGTATTTT. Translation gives CASSPQGHSTDTQYF. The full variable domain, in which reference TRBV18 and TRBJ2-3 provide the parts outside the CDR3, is NAGVMQNPRHLVRRRGQEARLRCSPMKGHSHVYWYRQLPEEGLKFMVYLQKENIIDESGMPKERFSAEFPKEGPSILRIQQVVRGDSAAYFCASSPQGHSTDTQYFGPGTRLTVL.

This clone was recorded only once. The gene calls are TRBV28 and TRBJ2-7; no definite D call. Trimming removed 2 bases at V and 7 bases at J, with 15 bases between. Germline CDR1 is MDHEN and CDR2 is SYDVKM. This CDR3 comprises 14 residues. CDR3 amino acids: CASSLEHFDGEQYF. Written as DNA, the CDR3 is TGTGCCAGCAGTTTAGAACATTTTGATGGGGAGCAGTACTTC.

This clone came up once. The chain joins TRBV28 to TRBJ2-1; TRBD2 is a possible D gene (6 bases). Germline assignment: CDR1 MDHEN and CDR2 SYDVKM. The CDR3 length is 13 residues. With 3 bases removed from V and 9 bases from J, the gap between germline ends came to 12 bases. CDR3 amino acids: CASSFFRDFEQFF. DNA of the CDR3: TGTGCCAGCAGTTTTTTCAGGGACTTTGAGCAGTTCTTC.

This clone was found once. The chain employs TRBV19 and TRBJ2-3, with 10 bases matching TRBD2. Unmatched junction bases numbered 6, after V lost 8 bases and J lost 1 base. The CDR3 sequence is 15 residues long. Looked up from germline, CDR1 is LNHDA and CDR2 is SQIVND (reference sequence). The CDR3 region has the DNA TGTGCCAGTGGCAGCGGGGGGGCTGGCACAGATACGCAGTATTTT. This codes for CASGSGGAGTDTQYF. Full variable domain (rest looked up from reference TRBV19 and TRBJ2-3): DGGITQSPKYLFRKEGQNVTLSCEQNLNHDAMYWYRQDPGQGLRLIYYSQIVNDFQKGDIAEGYSVSREKKESFPLTVTSAQKNPTAFYLCASGSGGAGTDTQYFGPGTRLTVL.

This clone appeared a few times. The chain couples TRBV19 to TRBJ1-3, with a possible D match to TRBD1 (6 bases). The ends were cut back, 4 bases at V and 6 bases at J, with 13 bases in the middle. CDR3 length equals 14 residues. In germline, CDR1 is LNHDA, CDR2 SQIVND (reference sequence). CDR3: CASSTSRQANTIYF. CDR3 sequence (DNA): TGTGCCAGTAGTACCTCGCGACAGGCAAACACCATATATTTT.

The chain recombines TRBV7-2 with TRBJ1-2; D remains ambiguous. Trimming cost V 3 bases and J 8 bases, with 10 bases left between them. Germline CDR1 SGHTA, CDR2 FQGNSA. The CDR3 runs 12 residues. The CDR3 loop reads CASSLDGRGYTF. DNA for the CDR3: TGTGCCAGCAGCTTGGATGGTCGGGGCTACACCTTC.

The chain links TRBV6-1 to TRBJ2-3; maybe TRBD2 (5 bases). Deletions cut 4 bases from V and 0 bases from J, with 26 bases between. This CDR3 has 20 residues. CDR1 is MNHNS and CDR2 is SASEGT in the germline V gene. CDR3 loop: CASSAFEEAVLRSSTDTQYF. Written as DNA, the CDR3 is TGTGCCAGCAGTGCGTTTGAGGAGGCGGTGCTTCGCTCTAGCACAGATACGCAGTATTTT.

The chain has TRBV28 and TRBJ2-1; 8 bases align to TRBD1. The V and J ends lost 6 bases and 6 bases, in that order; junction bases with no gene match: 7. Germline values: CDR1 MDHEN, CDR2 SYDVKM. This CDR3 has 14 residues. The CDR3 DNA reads TGTGCCAGCAGCCGCGGACAGGGACTCAATGAGCAGTTCTTC. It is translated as CASSRGQGLNEQFF.